The 12 T cell receptor beta chains listed next were all sequenced from one sample in a study. One entry per CDR3 protein results from TCRdb running MiXCR on the 5' RACE reads. The repertoire holds about 42,000 distinct CDR3 sequences, with 30% as singletons. Sequences were obtained from tumor-infiltrating memory CD4+ T cells sorted from the breast tumor. Subset of the sample: memory CD4+ T cells, CD4+CD45RO+CD25-. The receptors here all came from a female donor with breast cancer.

The V and J genes are TRBV27 and TRBJ1-5, with 11 bases fitting TRBD1. V lost 0 bases and J lost 4; bases outside the gene matches: 2. CDR1 and CDR2 (germline): MNHEY, SMNVEV (reference sequence). The CDR3 totals 16 residues. DNA for the CDR3: TGTGCCAGCAGTTTATCGGGGACAGGGGGTAATCAGCCCCAGCATTTT. Translating gives CASSLSGTGGNQPQHF.

This clonotype came up a few times. The gene calls are TRBV2 and TRBJ1-2, with TRBD1 as a possible D gene (5 bases). Trimming stripped 8 bases from V and 2 bases from J, with 15 bases between. Germline assignment: CDR1 SNHLY and CDR2 FYNNEI. The length of the CDR3 is 14 residues. The CDR3 here is CASYTGTGNYGYTF. The CDR3 DNA sequence: TGTGCCAGCTATACCGGGACCGGGAACTATGGCTACACCTTC.

This chain connects TRBV12-3 or TRBV12-4 to TRBJ2-5, with TRBD2 matching 9 bases. CDR3 length: 14 amino acids. V gave up 6 bases and J gave up 9 bases; unmatched junction bases: 11. As DNA, the CDR3 is TGTGCCAGCAGCCTCGGGACTAGCCAGTTCGCCCAGTACTTC. Protein: CASSLGTSQFAQYF.

For the CDR3, the DNA is TGTGCCAGCAGTTACGGCGGGGCCGGGGGGGCCTACGAGCAGTACTTC. Translating gives CASSYGGAGGAYEQYF. The chain joins TRBV6-5 to TRBJ2-7, with 8 positions matching TRBD2. CDR3 length: 16 amino acids. Germline V gene sequence: CDR1 MNHEY, CDR2 SVGAGI. V shed 2 bases, J shed 2 bases, and the junction held 8 bases outside the gene matches.

This clonotype was detected a few times. The junction does not match germline at one end; this may be a read error. The rearrangement links TRBV4-2 to TRBJ2-7; TRBD1 is a possible D gene (6 bases). The CDR3 is made up of 13 amino acids. In germline, CDR1 is LGHNA, CDR2 YNFKEQ. The CDR3 region is CDSSQNRDYEQYF. The CDR3 DNA follows: TGTGACAGCAGCCAAAACAGGGACTACGAGCAGTACTTC.

The rearrangement joins TRBV5-1 to TRBJ2-7, with TRBD2 matching over 13 bases. Germline lookup yields CDR1 SGHRS and CDR2 YFSETQ. The junction had 7 bases not matched to a gene; V was cut back by 3 bases and J by 4 bases. CDR3 length equals 16 residues. CDR3 nucleotides: TGCGCCAGCAGCTCGCACGGACTAGCGGGAGATTACGAGCAGTACTTC. Its protein is CASSSHGLAGDYEQYF.

The chain is built from TRBV4-1 and TRBJ2-7; 8 positions agree with TRBD1. Per germline, CDR1 MGHRA and CDR2 YSYEKL. With V trimmed by 3 bases and J by 3 bases, 1 base remained unmatched. This CDR3 spans 13 amino acids. The CDR3 coding sequence is TGCGCCAGCAGCCAGACAGGGGACTACGAGCAGTACTTC. Protein: CASSQTGDYEQYF.

On this clonotype: One junction end does not reproduce the germline sequence, and a read error may be involved. The rearrangement uses TRBV2 and TRBJ2-7; TRBD2 agrees at 10 bases. Germline V gives CDR1 SNHLY, CDR2 FYNNEI. The length of the CDR3 is 14 residues. CDR3 amino acids: CASSEGLAVSEQYF. The CDR3 DNA follows: TGCGCCAGCAGTGAAGGACTAGCGGTCAGCGAGCAGTACTTC. Combining the CDR3 with reference TRBV2 and TRBJ2-7 gives the whole variable domain EPEVTQTPSHQVTQMGQEVILRCVPISNHLYFYWYRQILGQKVEFLVSFYNNEISEKSEIFDDQFSVERPDGSNFTLKIRSTKLEDSAMYFCASSEGLAVSEQYFGPGTRLTVT.

This clonotype was observed a handful of times. This chain joins TRBV6-1 and TRBJ1-5, with D maybe TRBD1 (5 bases). Germline V gene lookup returns CDR1 MNHNS and CDR2 SASEGT. V lost 0 bases and J 7 bases, leaving 10 bases between the germline ends. The CDR3 consists of 14 residues. The CDR3 is CASSEAAGRQPQHF. Here the CDR3 DNA reads TGTGCCAGCAGTGAAGCTGCAGGGCGGCAGCCCCAGCATTTT.

This clonotype was seen a few times. This chain connects TRBV9 to TRBJ2-7; D unresolved. CDR3 length: 15 residues. Germline lookup yields CDR1 SGDLS and CDR2 YYNGEE. With 2 bases removed from V and 2 bases from J, the gap between germline ends came to 14 bases. CDR3 sequence (DNA): TGTGCCAGCAGCGTTGACCCGCACTCCGCCTACGAGCAGTACTTC. As protein: CASSVDPHSAYEQYF.

Ten or more counts support this clonotype. The chain combines TRBV5-5 with TRBJ2-5; D is unresolved. Germline V gives CDR1 SGHKS, CDR2 YYEKEE (reference sequence). The V gene lost 2 bases and the J gene lost 5 bases, with 7 bases spanning the gap. CDR3 length: 12 residues. Here the CDR3 DNA reads TGTGCCAGCAGCTTTCTAGGGGAGACCCAGTACTTC. Its translation: CASSFLGETQYF.

The chain links TRBV6-5 to TRBJ1-5; 9 bases are shared with TRBD1. Germline CDR1 reads MNHEY; CDR2 reads SVGAGI. The CDR3 runs 13 residues. Germline trimming cut 6 bases from V and 5 bases from J; bases unmatched to any gene: 2. The CDR3 nucleotides read TGTGCCAGCAGCCGACAGGGGGATCAGCCCCAGCATTTT. Translated: CASSRQGDQPQHF.